The 24 T cell receptor beta chains below come from one sample, sequenced in a study of blood T cell repertoires in COVID-19. The table came from immunoSEQ multiplex PCR; TCRdb's copy has only in-frame clones and leaves some out. The sample lists approximately 200,000 clones; around 88% were seen once. Material for sequencing was peripheral blood. The origin of the receptors is a woman aged 30 to 39 with acute or convalescent COVID-19.

The V and J genes are TRBV4-1 and TRBJ2-1; no clear D gene. Trimming cost V 0 bases and J 4 bases, with 10 bases left between them. The length of the CDR3 is 15 residues. Germline V gives CDR1 MGHRA, CDR2 YSYEKL. The CDR3 nucleotides read TGCGCCAGCAGCCAAGATTCTACCGGGTACAATGAGCAGTTCTTC. Amino acids: CASSQDSTGYNEQFF.

The J gene is TRBJ1-5, the V gene TRBV11-3; weak D call: TRBD1 (5 bases). Trimming removed 1 base at V and 12 bases at J, with 16 bases between. CDR3 length equals 14 residues. CDR1 is SGHNT, CDR2 YENEEA, per germline. This CDR3 is CASSLASGGGDQHF. CDR3 nucleotides: TGTGCCAGCAGCTTAGCTAGCGGGGGGGGAGACCAGCATTTT. Combining the CDR3 with reference TRBV11-3 and TRBJ1-5 gives the whole variable domain EAGVVQSPRYKIIEKKQPVAFWCNPISGHNTLYWYLQNLGQGPELLIRYENEEAVDDSQLPKDRFSAERLKGVDSTLKIQPAELGDSAVYLCASSLASGGGDQHFGDGTRLSIL.

V gene TRBV5-4 combines with J gene TRBJ1-6; 9 nucleotides match TRBD1. The CDR3 length is 17 residues. Germline V lookup: CDR1 SGHNT, CDR2 YYREEE (reference sequence). Unmatched junction bases numbered 10, after V lost 2 bases and J lost 7 bases. This CDR3 reads CASSLNTGGVWNSPLHF. The CDR3 bases are TGTGCCAGCAGCTTAAATACAGGGGGCGTTTGGAATTCACCCCTCCACTTT.

V is TRBV9 and J is TRBJ1-2, with TRBD1 matching 7 bases. Germline assignment: CDR1 SGDLS and CDR2 YYNGEE. The CDR3 extends over 13 amino acids. V dropped 4 bases and J dropped 5; count of bases not matched to a gene: 5. The CDR3 DNA reads as TGTGCCAGCAGCCTAGGGGGCCTTTATGGCTACACCTTC. This codes for CASSLGGLYGYTF.

This rearrangement joins TRBV7-2 to TRBJ2-1; tentative D call: TRBD1 (6 bases). This CDR3 has 14 amino acids. The ends were cut back, 1 base at V and 9 bases at J, with 13 bases in the middle. Germline loops: CDR1 SGHTA, CDR2 FQGNSA. The CDR3 bases are TGTGCCAGCAGCTTAGTTGCTCGAGGGGGTGAGCAGTTCTTC. Translation gives CASSLVARGGEQFF.

V gene TRBV14 combines with J gene TRBJ2-6, with D possibly TRBD2 on 6 matching bases. Trimming pared 4 bases from V and 1 base from J, leaving 14 bases between. The CDR3 is 17 residues long. Looked up from germline, CDR1 is SGHDN and CDR2 is FVKESK. CDR3 region: CASSLISGRSGANVLTF. CDR3 bases: TGTGCCAGCAGCCTCATTTCAGGGAGGTCTGGGGCCAACGTCCTGACTTTC. Drawing the rest from reference TRBV14 and TRBJ2-6, the complete variable domain is EAGVTQFPSHSVIEKGQTVTLRCDPISGHDNLYWYRRVMGKEIKFLLHFVKESKQDESGMPNNRFLAERTGGTYSTLKVQPAELEDSGVYFCASSLISGRSGANVLTFGAGSRLTVL.

V gene TRBV28 combines with J gene TRBJ2-5, with a weak D call TRBD2 (6 bases). CDR3 length: 12 amino acids. The germline CDR1 and CDR2 sequences are MDHEN and SYDVKM. V was clipped by 11 bases and J by 2 bases, with 12 bases between them. The CDR3 coding sequence is TGTGCCTCTGGGAGGCGGCAAGAGACCCAGTACTTC. Its protein product is CASGRRQETQYF.

The J gene is TRBJ1-6, the V gene TRBV5-4; D may be TRBD1 (5 bases). This CDR3 spans 13 amino acids. V was shortened by 0 bases and J by 12 bases, with 10 bases between the two germline ends. Germline values: CDR1 SGHNT, CDR2 YYREEE (reference sequence). Here the CDR3 DNA reads TGTGCCAGCAGCTTGGTGGCAGGGCTACCCCTCCACTTT. It is translated as CASSLVAGLPLHF.

As concerns this clone: Other DNA sequences in this sample translate to the same CDR3. V gene TRBV7-9 combines with J gene TRBJ2-3; maybe TRBD2 (7 bases). Germline V lookup: CDR1 SEHNR, CDR2 FQNEAQ (reference sequence). This CDR3 contains 15 residues. Trimming shortened V by 1 base and J by 5 bases, and 13 bases separated the two germline ends. CDR3 coding DNA: TGTGCCAGCAGCTTAGGGGGGGGCTCAGGAGATACGCAGTATTTT. This codes for CASSLGGGSGDTQYF.

This rearrangement joins TRBV2 to TRBJ1-4; 10 bases agree with TRBD1. V gave up 6 bases and J gave up 11 bases; unmatched junction bases: 15. The germline V gene has CDR1 SNHLY and CDR2 FYNNEI. This CDR3 contains 16 residues. CDR3 sequence (DNA): TGTGCCAGCAGGGAGAGACCGGGACAGGGGACTCGGAAACTGTTTTTT. Translated, it gives CASRERPGQGTRKLFF.

The genes are TRBV11-2 and TRBJ2-1; 12 bases are shared with TRBD1. CDR3 size: 15 residues. CDR1 is SGHAT, CDR2 FQNNGV, per germline. Trimming removed 8 bases from V and 9 bases from J; junction bases left unmatched: 11. CDR3 nucleotide sequence: TGTGCCAGCCAGGCCCCGGGACAGGGGGCTAGTGAGCAGTTCTTC. Amino acids: CASQAPGQGASEQFF. Based on the CDR3 plus reference TRBV11-2 and TRBJ2-1, the full variable domain is EAGVAQSPRYKIIEKRQSVAFWCNPISGHATLYWYQQILGQGPKLLIQFQNNGVVDDSQLPKDRFSAERLKGVDSTLKIQPAKLEDSAVYLCASQAPGQGASEQFFGPGTRLTVL.

The chain is built from TRBV3-1 (or the pseudogene TRBV3-2) and TRBJ2-2; D is uncertain. V was trimmed by 4 bases and J by 6 bases, leaving 6 bases between them. Germline V gene lookup returns CDR1 LGHDT and CDR2 YNNKEL (reference sequence). CDR3 size: 12 residues. The CDR3 coding sequence is TGTGCCAGCAGCCTCGGTCCCGGGGAGCTGTTTTTT. This gives the protein CASSLGPGELFF.

This chain links TRBV28 with TRBJ1-1; 12 bases agree with TRBD1. CDR1 is MDHEN, CDR2 SYDVKM, per germline. CDR3 length: 12 amino acids. Germline trimming cut 10 bases from V and 12 bases from J; bases unmatched to any gene: 9. The CDR3 nucleotides read TGTGCCACCCCCGGGACAGGGGGCCGGACTTTCTTT. Its protein product is CATPGTGGRTFF.

This clone was recorded only once. V gene TRBV19 combines with J gene TRBJ2-1; tentatively, D is TRBD2 (6 bases). Looked up from germline, CDR1 is LNHDA and CDR2 is SQIVND (reference sequence). V dropped 5 bases and J dropped 5 bases, with 13 bases sitting between them. The CDR3 has 14 amino acids. The CDR3 DNA reads TGTGCCAGTAGTGCCCGGGACTTGAACAATGAGCAGTTCTTC. This encodes CASSARDLNNEQFF.

This rearrangement joins TRBV29-1 to TRBJ2-3; 9 nucleotides agree with TRBD2. The CDR3 contains 14 residues. Germline loops: CDR1 SQVTM, CDR2 ANQGSEA. J gave up 5 bases and V 3 bases, and 6 bases lay outside the gene matches. CDR3 residues: CSVERLAGRDTQYF. Written as DNA, the CDR3 is TGCAGCGTTGAGAGGCTAGCGGGAAGAGATACGCAGTATTTT.

This clone was detected once. The rearrangement uses TRBV9 and TRBJ1-2; D uncertain. CDR3 length equals 16 residues. Trimming removed 0 bases at V and 6 bases at J, with 18 bases between. Per germline, CDR1 SGDLS and CDR2 YYNGEE. As DNA, the CDR3 is TGTGCCAGCAGCGTAGAAGGGAGGACCGGACGTCATGGCTACACCTTC. It yields the protein CASSVEGRTGRHGYTF.

The chain links TRBV10-3 to TRBJ2-7; a possible D gene is TRBD2 (6 bases). The germline gives CDR1 ENHRY, CDR2 SYGVKD. This CDR3 is 18 amino acids long. With 3 bases removed from V and 3 bases from J, the gap between germline ends came to 24 bases. The CDR3 sequence is CAISDIGGSRARDYEQYF. In DNA, the CDR3 is TGTGCCATCAGTGATATTGGGGGGTCAAGAGCTAGGGACTACGAGCAGTACTTC.

As to this clone: At the DNA level, this CDR3 is encoded by other sequences in the same sample as well. The CDR3 sequence: CASSFAGNEQFF. DNA for the CDR3: TGTGCCAGCAGCTTTGCCGGGAATGAGCAGTTCTTC. The chain couples TRBV11-3 to TRBJ2-1; no definite D call. V lost 3 bases and J 7 bases, leaving 7 bases between the germline ends. The CDR3 loop spans 12 amino acids. The germline CDR1 and CDR2 sequences are SGHNT and YENEEA.

About this clone: Sequence at one end of the junction differs from germline and may be a read error. The gene calls are TRBV7-7 and TRBJ2-1, with 14 bases aligning to TRBD2. The germline gives CDR1 SSHAT, CDR2 FNYEAQ (reference sequence). The CDR3 is made up of 15 amino acids. CDR3 protein: CASSSGLAGVGEQFF. CDR3 DNA sequence: TGTGCTAGCAGCTCGGGACTAGCGGGAGTCGGGGAGCAGTTCTTC.

This sequence joins TRBV7-9 and TRBJ1-2, with TRBD1 matching 9 bases. This CDR3 contains 16 residues. Germline V gene lookup returns CDR1 SEHNR and CDR2 FQNEAQ (reference sequence). The J segment lost 8 bases and the V segment lost 0 bases, leaving 10 bases of the junction unmatched. The CDR3: CASSLATGTGSGGYTF. The CDR3 region has the DNA TGTGCCAGCAGCTTAGCAACCGGGACAGGGTCGGGAGGCTACACCTTC. The variable domain in full, completed from reference TRBV7-9 and TRBJ1-2, reads DTGVSQNPRHKITKRGQNVTFRCDPISEHNRLYWYRQTLGQGPEFLTYFQNEAQLEKSRLLSDRFSAERPKGSFSTLEIQRTEQGDSAMYLCASSLATGTGSGGYTFGSGTRLTVV.

The rearrangement links TRBV27 to TRBJ2-7; D is ambiguous. CDR1 is MNHEY and CDR2 is SMNVEV in the germline V gene (reference sequence). The CDR3 spans 15 residues. Trimming cost V 0 bases and J 3 bases, with 12 bases left between them. The CDR3 is CASSLSFGMSYEQYF. The CDR3 DNA reads TGTGCCAGCAGTTTATCGTTCGGTATGAGCTACGAGCAGTACTTC.

The chain links TRBV28 to TRBJ2-1; 11 bases line up with TRBD2. CDR1 and CDR2 from the germline V gene are MDHEN and SYDVKM. The CDR3 covers 15 residues. The junction had 2 bases not matched to a gene; V was cut back by 3 bases and J by 4 bases. The CDR3 sequence: CASSFPSGRYNEQFF. The CDR3, as DNA: TGTGCCAGCAGTTTTCCTAGCGGGAGGTACAATGAGCAGTTCTTC.

The V call is TRBV7-2, the J call TRBJ1-4, with 7 nucleotides matching TRBD1. The V and J ends lost 3 bases and 6 bases, in that order; junction bases with no gene match: 1. The CDR3 is made up of 13 amino acids. The germline V gene has CDR1 SGHTA and CDR2 FQGNSA. CDR3 bases: TGTGCCAGCAGCTTTGGGACAGATGAAAAACTGTTTTTT. This codes for CASSFGTDEKLFF.

The gene calls are TRBV5-1 and TRBJ2-2; TRBD1 might be the D (5 bases). Germline V gives CDR1 SGHRS, CDR2 YFSETQ. The CDR3 totals 13 residues. Deletions cut 6 bases from V and 7 bases from J, with 13 bases between. The CDR3 region has the DNA TGCGCCAGCACCCCCAGGGCAAACGGGGAGCTGTTTTTT. This encodes CASTPRANGELFF.